Below, 9 T cell receptor beta chains from the same sample are listed, as sequenced in a study of long-term antiretroviral therapy in people with HIV (dated by TCRdb to between 2021 and 2024). The immunoSEQ hsTCRB v3.0 assay was used at survey level resolution for TRB variable region sequencing. TCRdb obtained this table from immuneACCESS and retained in-frame rearrangements with V and J assigned. These tables miss some clones; where compared with another copy, unresolved V genes account for less than half of the shortfall, and the remainder is unexplained. This sample gives tens of thousands of clones in total; around 83% of them show up just once. The ten largest account for 23% of the sample. Sequencing used unsorted PBMCs, obtained 0.4 years after starting antiretroviral therapy. These receptor sequences come from a man aged 50-59 years with HIV.

CDR3 DNA sequence: TGTGCCAGTAGTCGCGATTTAGCCACTGAAGCTTTCTTT. Translated, it gives CASSRDLATEAFF. The V and J genes are TRBV19 and TRBJ1-1, with D hard to call. V was trimmed by 5 bases and J by 4 bases, leaving 11 bases between them. The CDR3 sequence is 13 residues long. Germline lookup yields CDR1 LNHDA and CDR2 SQIVND (reference sequence).

The J gene is TRBJ2-3, the V gene TRBV29-1; D is ambiguous. Germline assignment: CDR1 SQVTM and CDR2 ANQGSEA. V was cut by 2 bases and J by 0 bases, with 9 bases left in between. The CDR3 spans 14 residues. CDR3 bases: TGCAGCGTTGAACTAACCCAAAGCACAGATACGCAGTATTTT. It yields the protein CSVELTQSTDTQYF.

The J gene is TRBJ2-1, the V gene TRBV5-1; D is uncertain. Trimming took off 4 bases at V and 5 bases at J, with 7 bases between the two ends. Per the germline V gene, CDR1 is SGHRS and CDR2 is YFSETQ. The CDR3 consists of 12 residues. CDR3 in DNA: TGCGCCAGCAGCCATACGGACAATGAGCAGTTCTTC. It translates to CASSHTDNEQFF. Variable domain in full (rest from reference TRBV5-1 and TRBJ2-1): KAGVTQTPRYLIKTRGQQVTLSCSPISGHRSVSWYQQTPGQGLQFLFEYFSETQRNKGNFPGRFSGRQFSNSRSEMNVSTLELGDSALYLCASSHTDNEQFFGPGTRLTVL.

The V and J genes are TRBV29-1 and TRBJ1-2; TRBD1 aligns across 7 bases. The CDR3 runs 12 residues. Per the germline V gene, CDR1 is SQVTM and CDR2 is ANQGSEA. V lost 7 bases to trimming and J lost 3 bases; unmatched junction nucleotides: 5. The CDR3 protein is CSADGQDYGYTF. CDR3 coding DNA: TGCAGCGCCGACGGACAGGACTATGGCTACACCTTC.

The genes are TRBV5-1 and TRBJ2-6, with D perhaps being TRBD1 or TRBD2 (5 bases each). Germline CDR1 SGHRS, CDR2 YFSETQ. The CDR3 has 16 amino acids. Deletions cut 0 bases from V and 0 bases from J, with 7 bases between. The CDR3 DNA reads TGCGCCAGCAGCTTGGGGGGGAGCTCTGGGGCCAACGTCCTGACTTTC. Translated, it gives CASSLGGSSGANVLTF. Full variable domain (missing parts from reference TRBV5-1 and TRBJ2-6): KAGVTQTPRYLIKTRGQQVTLSCSPISGHRSVSWYQQTPGQGLQFLFEYFSETQRNKGNFPGRFSGRQFSNSRSEMNVSTLELGDSALYLCASSLGGSSGANVLTFGAGSRLTVL.

The chain has TRBV7-9 and TRBJ2-7, with a possible D match to TRBD1 (5 bases). The CDR3 runs 16 residues. Between the trimmed V and J ends, which lost 2 bases and 2 bases, there was a span of 16 bases. Per germline, CDR1 SEHNR and CDR2 FQNEAQ (reference sequence). The CDR3 coding sequence is TGTGCCAGCAGCTTACTCCTTTCAGGGTCCCCCTACGAGCAGTACTTC. Encoded protein: CASSLLLSGSPYEQYF.

This clone showed up just a few times. The V call is TRBV28, the J call TRBJ2-7; 12 bases are shared with TRBD2. This CDR3 comprises 15 residues. Unmatched junction bases numbered 4, after V lost 3 bases and J lost 4 bases. Germline V gene lookup returns CDR1 MDHEN and CDR2 SYDVKM. CDR3 loop: CASSLGGTSGYEQYF. CDR3 in DNA: TGTGCCAGCAGTTTGGGAGGGACTAGCGGGTACGAGCAGTACTTC. Full variable domain (missing parts from reference TRBV28 and TRBJ2-7): DVKVTQSSRYLVKRTGEKVFLECVQDMDHENMFWYRQDPGLGLRLIYFSYDVKMKEKGDIPEGYSVSREKKERFSLILESASTNQTSMYLCASSLGGTSGYEQYFGPGTRLTVT.

The chain uses TRBV7-2 and TRBJ2-5; 7 nucleotides align to TRBD1. Germline CDR1 is SGHTA and CDR2 is FQGNSA. J lost 3 bases, V lost 0 bases, and 4 bases had no gene match. The CDR3 length is 15 residues. CDR3 loop: CASSLAGTAKETQYF. In DNA form, the CDR3 reads TGTGCCAGCAGCTTAGCCGGGACAGCAAAAGAGACCCAGTACTTC.

This clone was seen a single time. The gene calls are TRBV27 and TRBJ2-7; D gene unclear. The V gene's germline CDR1 is MNHEY and CDR2 SMNVEV (reference sequence). The CDR3 is made up of 11 amino acids. V lost 5 bases to trimming and J lost 7 bases, with 9 bases between them. The CDR3 region is CASSSSGEQYF. The CDR3 region has the DNA TGTGCCAGCAGTAGCTCTGGGGAGCAGTACTTC.